The 5 T cell receptor beta chains below come from one sample, sequenced in a study of Ad26.COV2.S vaccination and SARS-CoV-2 variants. The data were produced by immunoSEQ multiplex PCR, yet TCRdb's version contains in-frame clones alone and is incomplete. The repertoire holds hundreds of thousands of clones, with 90% as singletons. Treatment in this sample: about 20 received Ad26.COV2.S at low or high dose, single or two shots; about 5 received placebo; per-sample allocation not given. Samples came from day 63 after the first vaccine or placebo injection. The material was peripheral blood, obtained in a trial of Ad26.COV2.S vaccine versus placebo. The receptors were gathered from a person aged 18 to 59 who received the Ad26.COV2.S COVID-19 vaccine or a placebo.

This rearrangement joins TRBV6-5 to TRBJ1-6; D uncertain. Trimming cost V 6 bases and J 7 bases, with 10 bases left between them. The CDR3 is 13 residues long. Germline V CDR1 and CDR2: MNHEY, SVGAGI. The CDR3 nucleotides read TGTGCCAGCAGGGCCGATTTGAATTCACCCCTCCACTTT. This encodes CASRADLNSPLHF.

V is TRBV12-5 and J is TRBJ2-2, with 7 bases matching TRBD1. Germline V gene sequence: CDR1 LGHNT, CDR2 FRNRAP. The CDR3 totals 16 residues. The junction had 9 bases not matched to a gene; V was cut back by 4 bases and J by 4 bases. The CDR3 DNA sequence: TGTGCTAGTGGTTCCCCAGGACAGGCCCTCACCGGGGAGCTGTTTTTT. It is translated as CASGSPGQALTGELFF.

The chain couples TRBV4-1 to TRBJ2-7; D may be TRBD1 or TRBD2 (5 bases each). V dropped 0 bases and J dropped 5 bases, with 11 bases sitting between them. The CDR3 is made up of 14 amino acids. CDR1 is MGHRA, CDR2 YSYEKL, per germline. The CDR3 is CASSQEGRDDEQYF. The CDR3 bases are TGCGCCAGCAGCCAAGAGGGCAGGGACGACGAGCAGTACTTC.

This rearrangement joins TRBV6-2 or TRBV6-3 to TRBJ2-1; the match to TRBD2 covers 8 bases. V shed 3 bases, J shed 2 bases, and the junction held 3 bases outside the gene matches. Germline V CDR1 and CDR2: MNHEY, SVGEGT. The CDR3 extends over 15 amino acids. The CDR3 coding sequence is TGTGCCAGCAGTTATAGCGGGATCGCCTACAATGAGCAGTTCTTC. Residues: CASSYSGIAYNEQFF.

The gene calls are TRBV9 and TRBJ1-1; tentatively, D is TRBD1 (6 bases). The CDR3 contains 14 residues. Trimming pared 2 bases from V and 14 bases from J, leaving 22 bases between. Germline V gives CDR1 SGDLS, CDR2 YYNGEE. CDR3 sequence: CASSVGQTSPVVFF. The CDR3 DNA reads as TGTGCCAGCAGCGTCGGACAGACCAGTCCGGTGGTGTTCTTT.